The clone carrying this TCR beta chain was recorded only once. The target antigen is unknown. This CDR3 region has 16 residues. CDR1 is MDHEN and CDR2 is SYDVKM in the germline V gene. Trimming removed 2 bases from V and 4 bases from J; junction bases left unmatched: 9. These data belong to a study of T cell responses to AZD1222 COVID-19 vaccine. Measured with immunoSEQ multiplex PCR; TCRdb has only the in-frame clones, and not every one. This table has approximately 120,000 clones, more than 80% appearing once. The study's findings and limits: White British ancestry dominated among donors, who included more females, and clonal diversity was possibly underestimated.

The source is an adult in good health. The sequenced sample was peripheral blood, obtained on day 0 of AZD1222 vaccination. This chain links TRBV28 with TRBJ2-7, with 9 bases that match TRBD2. The CDR3 loop reads CASSLTWLAGKYEQYF. The CDR3 nucleotides are TGTGCCAGCAGTTTAACTTGGCTAGCGGGGAAATACGAGCAGTACTTC.